This T cell receptor (beta chain) was retrieved from a study of cytomegalovirus exposure and HLA in healthy donors. PCR employed 60 Vbeta and 13 Jbeta primers. This table comes from immunoSEQ multiplex PCR, and its TCRdb copy is limited to in-frame clones, with some not included. The sample shows 150,000 to 200,000 clones, roughly 85% of them seen only once. V lost 5 bases to trimming and J lost 2 bases, with 10 bases between them. The germline gives CDR1 SGHVS, CDR2 FNYEAQ. CDR3 size: 14 residues. The genes are TRBV7-6 and TRBJ1-3; D call uncertain. Source material: PBMCs. The sequence derives from a woman between 45 and 65 years old in good health and CMV-seronegative. For the CDR3, the DNA is TGTGCCAGCAGCAACGGGGTGGCTGGAAACACCATATATTTT. Its protein product is CASSNGVAGNTIYF.